This entry describes one T cell receptor (beta chain). Measured with immunoSEQ multiplex PCR; TCRdb has only the in-frame clones, and not every one. The sample lists millions of clones, approximately 92% occurring once. These data are taken from a study of shared clonotypes between healthy human individuals. Turning to the study itself: The cohort had a couple of women and a few men, ages 18 to 49.

Germline V gene data show CDR1 as MGHDK and CDR2 as SYGVNS. Trimming stripped 2 bases from V and 4 bases from J, with 15 bases between. The CDR3 loop spans 17 amino acids. The chain recombines TRBV25-1 with TRBJ2-6, with D tentatively TRBD1 or TRBD2 (5 bases each). The source is a young man in good health. What was sequenced was naive CD4+ T cells sorted from blood. Documented subset: CD45RA+ positively selected. The CDR3 reads CASSESWGTGGANVLTF. DNA for the CDR3: TGTGCCAGCAGTGAAAGTTGGGGGACCGGAGGGGCCAACGTCCTGACTTTC.